This TCR beta chain was recorded in a study of shared clonotypes between healthy human individuals. This clone has a handful of counts. V lost 6 bases and J 10 bases, leaving 25 bases between the germline ends. Per the germline V gene, CDR1 is MDHEN and CDR2 is SYDVKM. The CDR3 has 15 amino acids. Sequenced by immunoSEQ multiplex PCR; TCRdb stores in-frame clones only, minus some. The data hold more than 900,000 clones, with approximately 78% observed a single time. The sequenced sample consisted of memory CD4+ T cells from PBMCs. Subset denoted: CD45RA-negative fraction. This receptor was obtained from a man aged 18-30 years in good health. Some clones in this sample may be carry-over from other donors' samples. The rearrangement joins TRBV28 to TRBJ2-7; possible D gene TRBD2, 6 bases. CDR3 protein: CASSFGGASQKYQYF. The CDR3 bases are TGTGCCAGCAGCTTCGGCGGGGCCTCCCAGAAGTACCAGTACTTC.